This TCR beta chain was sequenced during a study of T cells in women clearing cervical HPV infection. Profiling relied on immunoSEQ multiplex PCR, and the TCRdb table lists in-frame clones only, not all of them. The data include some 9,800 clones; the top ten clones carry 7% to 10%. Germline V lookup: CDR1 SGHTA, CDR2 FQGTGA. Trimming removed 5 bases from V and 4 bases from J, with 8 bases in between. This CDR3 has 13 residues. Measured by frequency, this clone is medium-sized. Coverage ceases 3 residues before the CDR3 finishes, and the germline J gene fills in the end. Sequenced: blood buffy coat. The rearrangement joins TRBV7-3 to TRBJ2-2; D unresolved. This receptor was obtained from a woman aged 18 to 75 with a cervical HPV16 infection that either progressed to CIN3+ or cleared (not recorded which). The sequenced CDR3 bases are TGTGCCAGCAGCCCCACGGGCACCGGGGAG. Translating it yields CASSPTGTGE. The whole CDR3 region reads CASSPTGTGELFF.